This TCR beta chain was identified during a study of technical replicates of blood from a handful of donors. The data were produced by immunoSEQ multiplex PCR, yet TCRdb's version contains in-frame clones alone and is incomplete. The top ten clones hold roughly 3.9% of a sample with approximately 81,000 clones, more than 80% of them seen once. V dropped 6 bases and J dropped 4; count of bases not matched to a gene: 8. The CDR3 is 15 residues long. CDR1 and CDR2 (germline): MDHEN, SYDVKM. This sequence originates from a human donor in good health. Some clones in this sample may be carry-over from other donors' samples. Sequencing was done on a sample of PBMCs. The chain has TRBV28 and TRBJ2-7; 11 bases match TRBD2. CDR3 DNA: TGTGCCAGCAGATTTTACCTAGCGGGGGGATACGAGCAGTACTTC. Protein sequence: CASRFYLAGGYEQYF.